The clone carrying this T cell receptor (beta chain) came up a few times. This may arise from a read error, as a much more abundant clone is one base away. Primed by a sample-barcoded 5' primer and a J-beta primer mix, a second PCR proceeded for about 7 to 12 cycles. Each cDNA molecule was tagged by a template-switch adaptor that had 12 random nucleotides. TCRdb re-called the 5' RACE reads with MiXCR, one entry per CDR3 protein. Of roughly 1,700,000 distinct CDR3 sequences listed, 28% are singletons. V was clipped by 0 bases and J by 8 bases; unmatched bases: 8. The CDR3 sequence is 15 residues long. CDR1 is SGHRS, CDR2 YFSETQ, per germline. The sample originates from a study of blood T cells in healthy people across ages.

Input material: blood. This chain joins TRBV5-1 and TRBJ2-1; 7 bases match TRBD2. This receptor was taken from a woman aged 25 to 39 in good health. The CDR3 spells CASSLVGEGLDEQFF. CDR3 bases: TGCGCCAGCAGCTTGGTTGGGGAGGGCTTAGATGAGCAGTTCTTC.